This T cell receptor beta chain emerged from a study of naive and memory T cell subsets. Study-level findings and limits: In naive cells, over 90% of TCR sequences were seen only once.

Two oligonucleotides, mixed equimolar, formed the beta constant-region primer covering TRBC1 and TRBC2. An oligonucleotide with the SP2 primer and a 12-nucleotide UMI was ligated to the cDNA 3' end. TCRdb re-called the UMI-ligation and nested PCR reads through MiXCR, storing one row per CDR3 protein. The sample consists of approximately 140,000 distinct CDR3 sequences, over 15% of them appearing once. Germline lookup yields CDR1 SGHDT and CDR2 YYEEEE. This CDR3 has 14 residues. Trimming took off 6 bases at V and 8 bases at J, with 18 bases between the two ends. Sequential positive selection took CD4 T cells first, then CD8 T cells. This clonotype came up a few times. Antigen: not known.

The chain employs TRBV5-6 and TRBJ2-1; maybe TRBD1 (5 bases). The sequence was collected from a human donor in good health. Specimen: naive CD4+ T cells from blood. The CDR3 coding sequence is TGTGCCAGCACCCGATCACAGGTCGCAGATGAGCAGTTCTTC. Translation: CASTRSQVADEQFF.